This T cell receptor (beta chain) was identified in a study of radiation and T cells in renal cell carcinoma. Study as a whole: Nephrectomy followed 15 Gy stereotactic body radiation by 4 weeks. Whole-study findings and limits: In blood, top tumor clones expanded by 2 weeks, shrinking by 4. No pretreatment tumor biopsies were available for baseline clonotypes.

CDR3 length: 15 amino acids. Per germline, CDR1 SGHRS and CDR2 YFSETQ. Losses at the gene ends were 4 bases for V and 0 bases for J; bases not matched to a gene: 6. This sample's time point: baseline pretreatment blood. Treatment in this sample: 15 Gy SBRT to primary tumor, nephrectomy 4 weeks later. After SBRT, blood was collected at 2 and 4 weeks, plus baseline. Concerning this clone itself: Its specificity is unknown.

The table came from immunoSEQ multiplex PCR; TCRdb's copy has only in-frame clones and leaves some out. This sample has about 140,000 clones; over 80% occur once, and the top ten carry around a quarter. This chain uses TRBV5-1 with TRBJ2-7; TRBD2 aligns across 8 bases. The source was blood, collected from a patient whose treatment included radiotherapy and nephrectomy. The source of this sequence is a woman aged 45-65 years with renal cell carcinoma. CDR3 sequence reads: CASSREGGVSYEQYF. DNA of the CDR3: TGCGCCAGCAGCCGGGAGGGAGGGGTCTCCTACGAGCAGTACTTC.